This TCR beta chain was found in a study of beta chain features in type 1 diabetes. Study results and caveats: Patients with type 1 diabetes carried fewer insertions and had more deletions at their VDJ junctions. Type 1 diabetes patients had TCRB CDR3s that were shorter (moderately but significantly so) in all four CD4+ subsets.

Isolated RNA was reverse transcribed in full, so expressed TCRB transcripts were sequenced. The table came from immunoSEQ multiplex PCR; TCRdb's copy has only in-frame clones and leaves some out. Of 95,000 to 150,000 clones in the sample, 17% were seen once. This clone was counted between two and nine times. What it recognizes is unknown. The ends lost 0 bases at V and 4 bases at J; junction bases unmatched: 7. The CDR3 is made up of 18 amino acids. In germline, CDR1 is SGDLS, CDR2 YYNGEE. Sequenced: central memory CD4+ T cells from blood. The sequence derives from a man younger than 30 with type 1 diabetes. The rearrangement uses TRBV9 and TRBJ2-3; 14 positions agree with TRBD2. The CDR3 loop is CASSVGLAGGRLADTQYF. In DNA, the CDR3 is TGTGCCAGCAGCGTAGGACTAGCGGGAGGGAGATTGGCAGATACGCAGTATTTT.